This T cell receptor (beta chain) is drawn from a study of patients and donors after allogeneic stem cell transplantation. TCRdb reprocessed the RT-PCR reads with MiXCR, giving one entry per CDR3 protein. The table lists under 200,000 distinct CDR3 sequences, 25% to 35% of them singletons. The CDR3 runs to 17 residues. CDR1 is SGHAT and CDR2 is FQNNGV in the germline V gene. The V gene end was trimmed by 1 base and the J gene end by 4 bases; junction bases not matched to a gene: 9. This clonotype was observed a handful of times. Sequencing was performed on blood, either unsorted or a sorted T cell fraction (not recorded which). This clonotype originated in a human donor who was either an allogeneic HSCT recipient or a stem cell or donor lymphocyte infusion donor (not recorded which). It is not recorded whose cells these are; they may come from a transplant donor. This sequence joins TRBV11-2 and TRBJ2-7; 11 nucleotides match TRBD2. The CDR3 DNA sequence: TGTGCCAGCAGCTTAGGCCCGGGACTAGCGGATTCTTACGAGCAGTACTTC. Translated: CASSLGPGLADSYEQYF. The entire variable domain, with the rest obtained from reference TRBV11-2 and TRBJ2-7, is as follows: EAGVAQSPRYKIIEKRQSVAFWCNPISGHATLYWYQQILGQGPKLLIQFQNNGVVDDSQLPKDRFSAERLKGVDSTLKIQPAKLEDSAVYLCASSLGPGLADSYEQYFGPGTRLTVT.